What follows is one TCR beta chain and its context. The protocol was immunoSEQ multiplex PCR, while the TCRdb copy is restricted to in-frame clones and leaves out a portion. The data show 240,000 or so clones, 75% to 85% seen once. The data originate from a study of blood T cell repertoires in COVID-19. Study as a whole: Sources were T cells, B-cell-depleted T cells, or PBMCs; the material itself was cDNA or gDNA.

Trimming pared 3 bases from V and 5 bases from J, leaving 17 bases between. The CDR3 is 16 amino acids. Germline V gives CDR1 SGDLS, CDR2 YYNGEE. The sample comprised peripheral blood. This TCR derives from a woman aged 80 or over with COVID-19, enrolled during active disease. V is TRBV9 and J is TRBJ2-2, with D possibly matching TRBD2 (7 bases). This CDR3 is CASSGRGAGRTGELFF. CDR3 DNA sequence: TGTGCCAGCAGCGGCCGGGGGGCCGGGAGGACCGGGGAGCTGTTTTTT. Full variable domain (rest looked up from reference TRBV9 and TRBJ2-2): DSGVTQTPKHLITATGQRVTLRCSPRSGDLSVYWYQQSLDQGLQFLIQYYNGEERAKGNILERFSAQQFPDLHSELNLSSLELGDSALYFCASSGRGAGRTGELFFGEGSRLTVL.